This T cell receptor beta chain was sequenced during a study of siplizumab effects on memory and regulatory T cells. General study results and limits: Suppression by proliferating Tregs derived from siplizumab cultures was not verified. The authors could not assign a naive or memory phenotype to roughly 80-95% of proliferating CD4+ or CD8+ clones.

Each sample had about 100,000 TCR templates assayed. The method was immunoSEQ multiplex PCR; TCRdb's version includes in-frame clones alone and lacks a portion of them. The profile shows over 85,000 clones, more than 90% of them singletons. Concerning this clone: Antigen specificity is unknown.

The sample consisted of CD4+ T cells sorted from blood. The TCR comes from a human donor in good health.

Here the CDR3 DNA reads TGTGCCAGCAGTGACCAACTACTCAATCAGCCCCAGCATTTT. Its translation: CASSDQLLNQPQHF. The rearrangement joins TRBV6-1 to TRBJ1-5; D call uncertain. V shed 3 bases and J shed 3 bases, with 9 bases lying between them. Germline V gene sequence: CDR1 MNHNS, CDR2 SASEGT. This CDR3 contains 14 residues.